The 7 T cell receptor beta chains presented below share a single source sample, sequenced in a study of CD8 T cells in ankylosing spondylitis. TCRdb re-analysed the 5' RACE reads in MiXCR, keeping a single row per CDR3 protein. This table holds around 180,000 distinct CDR3 sequences, 15% to 20% found once. The sequencing sample was made of blood, either unsorted or a sorted T cell fraction (not recorded which). These receptors all stem from a male donor between 10 and 30 years old with ankylosing spondylitis or in good health (not recorded which).

This clonotype was counted at least ten times. The V and J genes are TRBV29-1 and TRBJ1-2; 10 nucleotides line up with TRBD1. The CDR3 length is 13 residues. Germline CDR1 reads SQVTM; CDR2 reads ANQGSEA. Trimming removed 4 bases from V and 3 bases from J; junction bases left unmatched: 2. The CDR3 is CSVATGGDYGYTF. The CDR3 DNA reads TGCAGCGTTGCGACAGGGGGCGACTATGGCTACACCTTC.

The J gene is TRBJ2-1, the V gene TRBV7-9; 8 positions agree with TRBD2. The V gene's germline CDR1 is SEHNR and CDR2 FQNEAQ (reference sequence). This CDR3 is 15 amino acids long. The V and J ends lost 5 bases and 6 bases, in that order; junction bases with no gene match: 9. The CDR3 nucleotides read TGTGCCAGCAGCAACCGGATCGGGAGGGCCAATGAGCAGTTCTTC. Its protein is CASSNRIGRANEQFF.

This clonotype has ten or more counts. The rearrangement joins TRBV20-1 to TRBJ1-4, with 12 nucleotides matching TRBD1. This CDR3 is 13 amino acids long. With 6 bases clipped from V and 8 bases from J, the junction kept 4 bases outside the gene matches. Germline assignment: CDR1 DFQATT and CDR2 SNEGSKA (reference sequence). CDR3 amino acids: CSAGDRGQEKLFF. The CDR3 DNA is TGCAGTGCAGGGGACAGGGGGCAGGAAAAACTGTTTTTT.

This clonotype showed up many times. V and J are TRBV28 and TRBJ2-7; 7 bases align to TRBD2. The CDR3 spans 11 residues. V trimming: 10 bases; J trimming: 6 bases; junction bases outside the gene matches: 6. Germline CDR1 and CDR2: MDHEN and SYDVKM. The CDR3 sequence is CATQRGVEQYF. The CDR3 coding sequence is TGTGCCACTCAACGGGGGGTCGAGCAGTACTTC. Combining the CDR3 with reference TRBV28 and TRBJ2-7 gives the whole variable domain DVKVTQSSRYLVKRTGEKVFLECVQDMDHENMFWYRQDPGLGLRLIYFSYDVKMKEKGDIPEGYSVSREKKERFSLILESASTNQTSMYLCATQRGVEQYFGPGTRLTVT.

CDR3 DNA: TGTGCCAGCAGTGAATGGCAGGGTGCAGGGCAAGAGACCCAGTACTTC. Its translation: CASSEWQGAGQETQYF. V gene TRBV25-1 combines with J gene TRBJ2-5; maybe TRBD1 (5 bases). CDR3 length equals 16 residues. V lost 1 base and J 2 bases, leaving 14 bases between the germline ends. In germline, CDR1 is MGHDK, CDR2 SYGVNS.

In this sample, this clonotype turned up many times. This chain connects TRBV7-2 to TRBJ2-1; 13 bases are shared with TRBD2. CDR3 size: 15 residues. Trimming took 5 bases from V and 4 from J; bases not matched to a gene: 2. Germline loops: CDR1 SGHTA, CDR2 FQGNSA. The CDR3 reads CASSILAGGYNEQFF. DNA for the CDR3: TGTGCCAGCAGCATACTAGCGGGAGGGTACAATGAGCAGTTCTTC.

V is TRBV27 and J is TRBJ2-1, with 8 bases lining up with TRBD1. The CDR3 covers 17 residues. The V and J ends lost 3 bases and 6 bases, in that order; junction bases with no gene match: 13. Germline V gene sequence: CDR1 MNHEY, CDR2 SMNVEV (reference sequence). The DNA of the CDR3 is TGTGCCAGCAGTTTCACCCACACAGGGGGTCTGTCCAATGAGCAGTTCTTC. Amino acids: CASSFTHTGGLSNEQFF.